The clone carrying this T cell receptor (beta chain) was seen many times. With TRAV- and TRBV-specific primers, first-strand cDNA was made, covering the alpha and beta chains. A roughly 19-cycle PCR with a constant-region primer and V-primer adapter amplified TCRs. TCRdb re-called the reads through MiXCR, storing one row per CDR3 protein. The sample lists some 100,000 distinct CDR3 sequences, 20% occurring once. The germline V gene has CDR1 MDHEN and CDR2 SYDVKM. Trimming removed 8 bases from V and 9 bases from J; junction bases left unmatched: 11. This CDR3 contains 15 residues. This entry comes from a study of low-dose radiotherapy and immunotherapy resistance in tumors. Study in general: Oral aspirin 300 mg was taken by patients daily for four cycles from cycle 1 day 1.

This sample's time point: after trial treatment. The treatment was: LDRT plus nivolumab, ipilimumab, low-dose cyclophosphamide and aspirin (RACIN trial). Treatment of the donors consisted of nivolumab and ipilimumab (plus aspirin, low-dose cyclophosphamide and low-dose radiotherapy). The clonotype comes from a female donor with ovarian cancer. The sample was PBMCs, taken after low-dose radiotherapy plus immunotherapy. V and J are TRBV28 and TRBJ1-6; 9 nucleotides line up with TRBD1. Written as DNA, the CDR3 is TGTGCCAGCCGACCGGGACAGGGTGAGAGTTCACCCCTCCACTTT. Translating gives CASRPGQGESSPLHF.